The 17 T cell receptor beta chains below all came from one sample that was sequenced in a study of blood T cell repertoires in COVID-19. Sequenced by immunoSEQ multiplex PCR; TCRdb stores in-frame clones only, minus some. The sample lists approximately 240,000 clones, 70% to 85% seen once, with roughly 4.2% in the top ten. Sequencing was done on a sample of peripheral blood. The receptors stem from a middle-aged woman with active or convalescent COVID-19.

V usage is TRBV5-1 and J usage is TRBJ2-1, with 11 bases identical to TRBD2. Trimming took 5 bases from V and 4 from J; bases not matched to a gene: 5. Germline assignment: CDR1 SGHRS and CDR2 YFSETQ. This CDR3 is built from 15 residues. CDR3 bases: TGCGCCAGCAGTTCACCTAGCGGGGGGTACAATGAGCAGTTCTTC. Its translation: CASSSPSGGYNEQFF.

The V call is TRBV27, the J call TRBJ1-3; 7 positions agree with TRBD1. CDR3 length equals 17 residues. The trim removed 8 bases at V and 4 bases at J, leaving 17 bases unmatched. Germline CDR1 MNHEY, CDR2 SMNVEV (reference sequence). The chain's CDR3 is CASSLLYRGQTGNTIYF. DNA of the CDR3: TGTGCCAGCTCTTTGCTATACAGGGGACAAACGGGAAACACCATATATTTT.

The rearrangement uses TRBV5-1 and TRBJ1-2; 9 nucleotides agree with TRBD1. J gave up 5 bases and V 4 bases, and 12 bases lay outside the gene matches. The CDR3 runs to 16 residues. Germline lookup yields CDR1 SGHRS and CDR2 YFSETQ. This chain's CDR3 is CASSPDDNRGPYGYTF. For the CDR3, the DNA is TGCGCCAGCAGCCCGGACGACAACAGGGGGCCTTATGGCTACACCTTC.

The chain recombines TRBV3-1 (or the pseudogene TRBV3-2) with TRBJ2-2, with 8 bases that match TRBD1. The CDR3 covers 14 residues. Germline V gene lookup returns CDR1 LGHDT and CDR2 YNNKEL (reference sequence). Germline trimming cut 7 bases from V and 7 bases from J; bases unmatched to any gene: 8. CDR3 DNA: TGTGCCAGCATGGACAGGGTACGGGGCGGGGAGCTGTTTTTT. This codes for CASMDRVRGGELFF.

This chain joins TRBV7-9 and TRBJ1-2; D ambiguous. CDR3 length: 16 amino acids. Trimming removed 5 bases from V and 8 bases from J, with 24 bases in between. In germline, CDR1 is SEHNR, CDR2 FQNEAQ (reference sequence). CDR3 sequence (DNA): TGTGCCAGCAGCGAAATACCCCTCCTCCAGGCGGGGGGCTACACCTTC. Protein sequence: CASSEIPLLQAGGYTF.

The table lists this clone with a count of one. This rearrangement joins TRBV6-2 or TRBV6-3 to TRBJ2-7; the match to TRBD1 covers 7 bases. The junction had 4 bases not matched to a gene; V was cut back by 2 bases and J by 6 bases. The CDR3 loop spans 13 amino acids. Per germline, CDR1 MNHEY and CDR2 SVGEGT. Here the CDR3 reads CASSYRTGVEQYV. Written as DNA, the CDR3 is TGTGCCAGCAGTTACAGGACAGGAGTCGAGCAGTACGTC.

The chain combines TRBV7-9 with TRBJ2-3; 13 bases are a match to TRBD2. With 4 bases clipped from V and 1 base from J, the junction kept 5 bases outside the gene matches. The CDR3 runs 17 residues. CDR1 is SEHNR and CDR2 is FQNEAQ in the germline V gene (reference sequence). The CDR3 DNA follows: TGTGCCAGCAGCTCAGGACTAGCGGGAGACCGCACAGATACGCAGTATTTT. The encoded protein is CASSSGLAGDRTDTQYF.

The CDR3 DNA reads as TGTGCCAGTAGTATAATCGGCGGCAACACTGAAGCTTTCTTT. Protein product: CASSIIGGNTEAFF. The chain uses TRBV19 and TRBJ1-1; no firm D call. V lost 2 bases to trimming and J lost 2 bases, with 9 bases between them. CDR3 length: 14 amino acids. Germline CDR1 LNHDA, CDR2 SQIVND (reference sequence).

This clone appeared a single time. The chain links TRBV10-1 to TRBJ1-1, with 9 nucleotides matching TRBD1. There are 13 residues in the CDR3. The V segment lost 5 bases and the J segment 6 bases; nucleotides outside the gene matches: 4. The V gene's germline CDR1 is WNHNN and CDR2 SYGVQD (reference sequence). The CDR3 coding sequence is TGCGCCAGCAGTAGACAGGGGGGATCTGAAGCTTTCTTT. Its translation: CASSRQGGSEAFF.

Worth noting for this clone: Distinct nucleotide sequences in the sample also encode this CDR3. The chain links TRBV9 to TRBJ2-3, with 14 bases aligning to TRBD2. The length of the CDR3 is 15 residues. Germline trimming cut 3 bases from V and 5 bases from J; bases unmatched to any gene: 2. Germline values: CDR1 SGDLS, CDR2 YYNGEE. CDR3 sequence reads: CASSAGTSGGDTQYF. For the CDR3, the DNA is TGTGCCAGCAGCGCCGGGACTAGCGGGGGAGATACGCAGTATTTT.

The CDR3, as DNA: TGTGCCACCAGTGATTCCGGGACAAGCACAGATACGCAGTATTTT. This codes for CATSDSGTSTDTQYF. V and J are TRBV24-1 and TRBJ2-3, with D tentatively TRBD1 (6 bases). Germline assignment: CDR1 KGHDR and CDR2 SFDVKD. The CDR3 has 15 amino acids. The V end was cut by 2 bases, the J end by 0 bases, with 8 bases between.

The chain uses TRBV11-3 and TRBJ1-1; 10 bases agree with TRBD1. This CDR3 has 13 amino acids. V gave up 4 bases and J gave up 7 bases; unmatched junction bases: 3. Germline assignment: CDR1 SGHNT and CDR2 YENEEA. The CDR3 region has the DNA TGTGCCAGCAGCTACCGGGACAGGGGTGAAGCTTTCTTT. This encodes CASSYRDRGEAFF.

There are a few counts of this clone. The chain couples TRBV19 to TRBJ2-2; TRBD1 matches 9 bases. The germline V gene encodes CDR1 LNHDA and CDR2 SQIVND (reference sequence). This CDR3 comprises 15 residues. J gave up 4 bases and V 8 bases, and 8 bases lay outside the gene matches. This chain's CDR3 is CASRPGQGGTGELFF. The CDR3 coding sequence is TGTGCCAGTCGGCCGGGACAGGGTGGCACCGGGGAGCTGTTTTTT.

The chain is built from TRBV4-2 and TRBJ2-3, with D possibly matching TRBD1 (5 bases). Germline CDR1 is LGHNA and CDR2 is YNFKEQ. CDR3 length: 16 residues. V lost 0 bases and J 6 bases, leaving 16 bases between the germline ends. The CDR3 nucleotides read TGTGCCAGCAGCCAAGATGCAGGGATCTCCTACGATACGCAGTATTTT. Its protein product is CASSQDAGISYDTQYF.

The rearrangement links TRBV7-3 to TRBJ1-6, with D possibly matching TRBD1 (5 bases). Trimming removed 4 bases at V and 7 bases at J, with 14 bases between. The CDR3 consists of 15 residues. CDR1 and CDR2 from the germline V gene are SGHTA and FQGTGA. CDR3 nucleotides: TGTGCCAGCAGCTCCCTCCCAGGGAACAATTCACCCCTCCACTTT. It is translated as CASSSLPGNNSPLHF.

About this clone itself: An end of the junction differs from the germline gene, which may be a read error. Other DNA sequences in this specimen translate into the identical CDR3. The V gene is TRBV6-4, the J gene TRBJ1-1, with D possibly being TRBD1 (5 bases). CDR1 MRHNA and CDR2 SNTAGT come from the germline V gene. The CDR3 spans 15 residues. The CDR3 nucleotides are TGTGCCAGCAGTTACAACCGGGACGGGGGGACTGAAGCCTTCTTT. It yields the protein CASSYNRDGGTEAFF.

This chain links TRBV6-5 with TRBJ2-4; TRBD2 aligns across 7 bases. There are 14 residues in the CDR3. Germline lookup yields CDR1 MNHEY and CDR2 SVGAGI. Unmatched junction bases numbered 2, after V lost 4 bases and J lost 2 bases. The CDR3 DNA reads as TGTGCCAGCAGTTTGCGGGGGACCAAAAACATTCAGTACTTC. This sequence encodes CASSLRGTKNIQYF.